The present entry profiles one T cell receptor (beta chain) with its context. Its antigen is not identified. The data originate from a study of shared clonotypes between healthy human individuals. Findings of the study overall: Collection of samples was limited to blood; tissue repertoires likely differ.

The data were produced by immunoSEQ multiplex PCR, yet TCRdb's version contains in-frame clones alone and is incomplete. The table has under 2,000,000 clones, about 95% seen once. Naive CD8 cells were CD45RO-negative, positively selected for CCR7, excluding terminally differentiated effector memory CD45RA+ cells. The healthy adult donors were HIV-negative and reported no recent acute infections or vaccinations. Only Caucasian adults living in Nashville, Tennessee made up the donor group. The CDR3 is made up of 15 amino acids. The chain links TRBV21-1 to TRBJ1-1; the table's D call of TRBD1 was not tested on the DNA. TRBV21-1 is described as a pseudogene. The receptor's source is a young man in good health. Input material: naive CD8+ T cells sorted from blood. CDR3 nucleotide sequence: TGTGCCAGTCCTCTACCAGTGGGGCTGCTCACTGAAGCTTTCTTT. This sequence encodes CASPLPVGLLTEAFF.